The 15 T cell receptor beta chains below were found in one sample sequenced in a study of shared clonotypes between healthy human individuals. The method was immunoSEQ multiplex PCR; TCRdb's version includes in-frame clones alone and lacks a portion of them. The table records hundreds of thousands of clones, nearly 98% of them present only once. CD45RO-negative CD8 cells positively selected for CCR7 made up the naive population, which excluded terminally differentiated effector memory CD45RA+ cells. Sequencing was carried out using naive CD8+ T cells sorted from blood. These receptors all come from a man younger than 45 in good health.

Remarks on this clone: The identical CDR3 is also encoded by other nucleotide sequences in the sample. V and J are TRBV7-9 and TRBJ2-2, with no clear D. This CDR3 spans 15 amino acids. Germline assignment: CDR1 SEHNR and CDR2 FQNEAQ (reference sequence). Trimming took off 5 bases at V and 1 base at J, with 11 bases between the two ends. This CDR3 is CASSLSGQNTGELFF. In DNA form, the CDR3 reads TGTGCCAGCAGCCTGTCCGGGCAGAACACCGGGGAGCTGTTTTTT.

V is TRBV7-9 and J is TRBJ1-2; tentative D call: TRBD1 (5 bases). Germline V lookup: CDR1 SEHNR, CDR2 FQNEAQ (reference sequence). Trimming removed 5 bases at V and 0 bases at J, with 19 bases between. The CDR3 extends over 17 amino acids. CDR3 nucleotides: TGTGCCAGCAGCCCGGCGTACCCGGAAGGGGCTAACTATGGCTACACCTTC. Translating it yields CASSPAYPEGANYGYTF.

The chain employs TRBV7-9 and TRBJ1-4; D is ambiguous. The CDR3 is 16 amino acids. V was shortened by 4 bases and J by 7 bases, with 19 bases between the two germline ends. The germline V gene encodes CDR1 SEHNR and CDR2 FQNEAQ (reference sequence). The CDR3 DNA follows: TGTGCCAGCAGCTCCGATGACCGGGAGCCCGGTGAAAAACTGTTTTTT. This gives the protein CASSSDDREPGEKLFF.

The rearrangement uses TRBV27 and TRBJ2-7; 11 bases map to TRBD2. The CDR3 has 17 residues. Unmatched junction bases numbered 9, after V lost 2 bases and J lost 3 bases. CDR1 and CDR2 from the germline V gene are MNHEY and SMNVEV (reference sequence). This chain's CDR3 is CASSLSSPGLADYEQYF. In DNA, the CDR3 is TGTGCCAGCAGTTTAAGCTCTCCGGGACTAGCGGACTACGAGCAGTACTTC.

The rearrangement links TRBV5-1 to TRBJ2-7; tentatively, D is TRBD2 (5 bases). Trimming shortened V by 0 bases and J by 2 bases, and 9 bases separated the two germline ends. CDR1 and CDR2 from the germline V gene are SGHRS and YFSETQ. CDR3 size: 14 residues. The CDR3, as DNA: TGCGCCAGCAGCTTGGAGCGGAGAACCTACGAGCAGTACTTC. Protein product: CASSLERRTYEQYF.

In DNA form, the CDR3 reads TGCAGCGCCGGGCGGGAGCGGACTGAAGCTTTCTTT. It yields the protein CSAGRERTEAFF. The V and J genes are TRBV29-1 and TRBJ1-1; no clear D gene. The germline V gene encodes CDR1 SQVTM and CDR2 ANQGSEA. CDR3 length: 12 residues. V was trimmed by 7 bases and J by 5 bases, leaving 14 bases between them.

DNA for the CDR3: TGTGCCAGCAGCTGGGGGGACAGACTGTGGGAAAAACTGTTTTTT. The encoded protein is CASSWGDRLWEKLFF. The chain uses TRBV5-5 and TRBJ1-4; 7 bases agree with TRBD1. V lost 3 bases, J lost 8 bases, and 10 bases stayed unmatched. Germline-derived CDR1 and CDR2 are SGHKS and YYEKEE (reference sequence). The CDR3 has 15 amino acids.

The chain carries TRBV4-1 and TRBJ2-7, with 8 positions matching TRBD1. The germline gives CDR1 MGHRA, CDR2 YSYEKL. The length of the CDR3 is 16 residues. V shed 0 bases, J shed 0 bases, and the junction held 4 bases outside the gene matches. This CDR3 is CASSQDHRGSSYEQYF. In nucleotides, the CDR3 is TGCGCCAGCAGCCAAGACCACAGGGGGAGCTCCTACGAGCAGTACTTC.

The chain uses TRBV7-9 and TRBJ1-1; 8 bases fit TRBD1. Per germline, CDR1 SEHNR and CDR2 FQNEAQ (reference sequence). The V gene end was trimmed by 5 bases and the J gene end by 4 bases; junction bases not matched to a gene: 9. This CDR3 region has 15 residues. Here the CDR3 reads CASSHPDRAGTEAFF. CDR3 bases: TGTGCCAGCAGCCATCCGGACAGGGCGGGCACTGAAGCTTTCTTT.

This rearrangement joins TRBV7-2 to TRBJ2-7; D assignment may be TRBD1 or TRBD2 (5 bases each). The CDR3 is made up of 14 amino acids. CDR1 is SGHTA, CDR2 FQGNSA, per germline. V dropped 1 base and J dropped 2 bases, with 9 bases sitting between them. The CDR3 region is CASSLERGPYEQYF. In DNA, the CDR3 is TGTGCCAGCAGCTTAGAGAGGGGCCCCTACGAGCAGTACTTC.

In its sample, this clone was seen once. The chain links TRBV7-2 to TRBJ2-7; D possibly uses TRBD1 or TRBD2 (5 bases each). Per germline, CDR1 SGHTA and CDR2 FQGNSA. The CDR3 spans 15 residues. V was trimmed by 4 bases and J by 0 bases, leaving 13 bases between them. CDR3 sequence (DNA): TGTGCCAGCAGCTGGTTTGGGGGAGCCTCCTACGAGCAGTACTTC. It specifies CASSWFGGASYEQYF.

This chain links TRBV7-8 with TRBJ2-7; D remains unclear. Germline lookup yields CDR1 SGHVS and CDR2 FQNEAQ. The V end was cut by 1 base, the J end by 3 bases, with 10 bases between. CDR3 length equals 14 residues. The CDR3 nucleotides read TGTGCCAGCAGCTTAGTATACAGAAGCTACGAGCAGTACTTC. Amino acid sequence: CASSLVYRSYEQYF.

The CDR3 nucleotides read TGTGCCAGCAGCCAACCTGGACTAGCGGATTACGAGCAGTACTTC. This translates into CASSQPGLADYEQYF. V usage is TRBV4-2 and J usage is TRBJ2-7, with 10 bases identical to TRBD2. Germline CDR1 and CDR2: LGHNA and YNFKEQ. Losses at the gene ends were 2 bases for V and 4 bases for J; bases not matched to a gene: 5. This CDR3 is 15 amino acids long.

The chain is built from TRBV5-5 and TRBJ2-7, with TRBD2 matching over 9 bases. Germline lookup yields CDR1 SGHKS and CDR2 YYEKEE (reference sequence). V lost 1 base to trimming and J lost 3 bases; unmatched junction nucleotides: 5. The CDR3 length is 15 residues. The CDR3 nucleotides read TGTGCCAGCAGCTTGTTAGCGGGAGTACTCTACGAGCAGTACTTC. This translates into CASSLLAGVLYEQYF. Using reference TRBV5-5 and TRBJ2-7 for the parts outside the CDR3, the full variable domain is DAGVTQSPTHLIKTRGQQVTLRCSPISGHKSVSWYQQVLGQGPQFIFQYYEKEERGRGNFPDRFSARQFPNYSSELNVNALLLGDSALYLCASSLLAGVLYEQYFGPGTRLTVT.

The chain is built from TRBV7-8 and TRBJ2-1, with D uncertain. The CDR3 runs to 16 residues. Trimming pared 8 bases from V and 0 bases from J, leaving 17 bases between. Germline V gene data show CDR1 as SGHVS and CDR2 as FQNEAQ. CDR3 in amino acids: CASSDGPRSSYNEQFF. CDR3 DNA sequence: TGTGCCAGCTCTGATGGCCCACGGAGCTCCTACAATGAGCAGTTCTTC.